A single TCR beta chain is shown here with its context. Measured with immunoSEQ multiplex PCR; TCRdb has only the in-frame clones, and not every one. This repertoire shows tens of thousands of clones, approximately 87% found once; its top ten account for more than 3.5%. The germline V gene has CDR1 KGHSH and CDR2 LQKENI. Trimming took off 1 base at V and 6 bases at J, with 15 bases between the two ends. CDR3 size: 15 residues. This sample stems from a study of OX40 agonist ivuxolimab in advanced cancers. About the research overall: Patients were infused with ivuxolimab every 2 weeks at 0.01 to 10 mg/kg. Partial responses were recorded for three patients, including one with hepatocellular carcinoma and two with cutaneous melanoma.

The chain has TRBV18 and TRBJ1-1; D may be TRBD1 (6 bases). Sequencing was performed on CD4+ or CD8+ T cells sorted from blood, taken in a trial of the OX40 agonist ivuxolimab. The receptor was isolated from an adult with an advanced solid tumor such as melanoma, head and neck, liver or kidney cancer. The DNA of the CDR3 is TGTGCCAGCTCACCACGGTCCGGGGGCGAGGCTGAAGCTTTCTTT. Amino acids: CASSPRSGGEAEAFF.